This T cell receptor beta chain was profiled in a study of blood T cells in healthy people across ages. Broader study findings: Strongly correlated with naive T cell percentage was TCR beta diversity.

Points on this clonotype: Its antigen remains unknown.

Trimming took off 4 bases at V and 7 bases at J, with 23 bases between the two ends. This CDR3 spans 16 amino acids. CDR1 is MNHEY, CDR2 SVGEGT, per germline. Then a second PCR, running about 6 to 11 cycles, was carried out with a sample-barcoded 5' primer and a J-beta primer mix. TCRdb redid the calling of the 5' RACE reads with MiXCR, one entry per CDR3 protein. Found here are 700,000 to 850,000 distinct CDR3 sequences, approximately 55% of them singletons; the top ten hold approximately 40%. The sequence came from an elderly man in good health. The chain is built from TRBV6-2 or TRBV6-3 and TRBJ2-7, with D possibly being TRBD2 (6 bases). Sequencing used blood. The CDR3 DNA reads as TGTGCCAGCAGTTCACTAGCTCCCGATATCTACAATGAGCAGTACTTC. The encoded protein is CASSSLAPDIYNEQYF.